What follows are 7 T cell receptor beta chains derived from one specimen sequenced in a study of T cells of healthy individuals. Each CDR3 protein is one row after TCRdb ran MiXCR on the 5' RACE reads. The table has 65,000 to 90,000 distinct CDR3 sequences, roughly 5% seen once. The receptor source for this set is a female donor in good health.

V is TRBV4-2 and J is TRBJ2-2; no definite D call. The germline V gene has CDR1 LGHNA and CDR2 YNFKEQ. CDR3 length: 15 amino acids. The V end lost 0 bases, the J end lost 6 bases, and 11 bases lay between the germline ends. The CDR3 is CASSQEGDGPGELFF. DNA for the CDR3: TGTGCCAGCAGCCAAGAAGGAGATGGACCCGGGGAGCTGTTTTTT.

This chain links TRBV9 with TRBJ2-7, with 8 bases lining up with TRBD2. The CDR3 is 15 residues long. The ends lost 0 bases at V and 3 bases at J; junction bases unmatched: 5. Germline loops: CDR1 SGDLS, CDR2 YYNGEE. This chain's CDR3 is CASSVGSLADYEQYF. The CDR3 DNA sequence: TGTGCCAGCAGCGTAGGATCACTAGCGGACTACGAGCAGTACTTC.

This chain uses TRBV25-1 with TRBJ2-2, with 11 bases that match TRBD2. With 7 bases clipped from V and 0 bases from J, the junction kept 4 bases outside the gene matches. The CDR3 is made up of 16 amino acids. Germline-derived CDR1 and CDR2 are MGHDK and SYGVNS. The DNA for the CDR3 is TGTGCCAGCACCTCTAGCGGGAGGTCGAACACCGGGGAGCTGTTTTTT. This translates into CASTSSGRSNTGELFF.

This clonotype appeared a few times. The chain recombines TRBV20-1 with TRBJ1-2, with no clear D. The CDR3 extends over 12 amino acids. Germline V CDR1 and CDR2: DFQATT, SNEGSKA (reference sequence). Trimming removed 2 bases from V and 2 bases from J, with 6 bases in between. CDR3 DNA sequence: TGCAGTGCTAGAATGCCAAACTATGGCTACACCTTC. Its protein product is CSARMPNYGYTF.

The chain links TRBV10-3 to TRBJ1-1; D is perhaps TRBD1 (5 bases). The germline V and J ends were trimmed by 6 bases and 2 bases, with 13 bases remaining between them. CDR1 and CDR2 from the germline V gene are ENHRY and SYGVKD. CDR3 length: 14 amino acids. CDR3 nucleotide sequence: TGTGCCATCAGCAGGGAGGGGATAAACACTGAAGCTTTCTTT. Translated: CAISREGINTEAFF.

This clonotype was detected ten times or more. The chain employs TRBV6-5 and TRBJ1-4; the D is unclear. The V end was cut by 2 bases, the J end by 7 bases, with 8 bases between. Germline V gene lookup returns CDR1 MNHEY and CDR2 SVGAGI. The CDR3 covers 13 residues. The CDR3 spells CASSYRRTEKLFF. For the CDR3, the DNA is TGTGCCAGCAGTTACCGCCGGACTGAAAAACTGTTTTTT.

The table lists this clonotype with many counts. The chain couples TRBV5-1 to TRBJ2-7; no reliable D call. CDR3 length: 12 residues. Trimming shortened V by 4 bases and J by 4 bases, and 9 bases separated the two germline ends. Germline V gene lookup returns CDR1 SGHRS and CDR2 YFSETQ. The CDR3 nucleotides are TGCGCCAGCAGCGATGTAGAGTACGAGCAGTACTTC. Its translation is CASSDVEYEQYF.